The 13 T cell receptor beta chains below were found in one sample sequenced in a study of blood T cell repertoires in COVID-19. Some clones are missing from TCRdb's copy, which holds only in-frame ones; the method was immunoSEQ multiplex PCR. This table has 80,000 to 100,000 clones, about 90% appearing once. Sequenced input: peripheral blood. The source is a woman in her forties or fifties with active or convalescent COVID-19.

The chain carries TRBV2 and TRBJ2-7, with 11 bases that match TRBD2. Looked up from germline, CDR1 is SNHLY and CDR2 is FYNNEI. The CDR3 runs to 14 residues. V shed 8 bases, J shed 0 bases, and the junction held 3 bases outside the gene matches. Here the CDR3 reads CASWGLAVSYEQYF. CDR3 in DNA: TGTGCCAGCTGGGGACTAGCGGTCTCCTACGAGCAGTACTTC. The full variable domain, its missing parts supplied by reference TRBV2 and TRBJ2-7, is EPEVTQTPSHQVTQMGQEVILRCVPISNHLYFYWYRQILGQKVEFLVSFYNNEISEKSEIFDDQFSVERPDGSNFTLKIRSTKLEDSAMYFCASWGLAVSYEQYFGPGTRLTVT.

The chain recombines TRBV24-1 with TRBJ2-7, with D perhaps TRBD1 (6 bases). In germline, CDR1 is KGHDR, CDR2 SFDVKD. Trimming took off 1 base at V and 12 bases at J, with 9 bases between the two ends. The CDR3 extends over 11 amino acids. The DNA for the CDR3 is TGTGCCACCAGTGATTTTGGACAGTGGTACTTC. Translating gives CATSDFGQWYF.

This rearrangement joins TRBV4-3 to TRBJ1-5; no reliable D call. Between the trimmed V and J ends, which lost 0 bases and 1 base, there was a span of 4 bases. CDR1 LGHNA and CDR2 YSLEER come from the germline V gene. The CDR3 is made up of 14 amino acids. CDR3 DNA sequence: TGCGCCAGCAGCCAAGATCTCAGCAATCAGCCCCAGCATTTT. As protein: CASSQDLSNQPQHF.

The CDR3 region has the DNA TGCGCCGCCCACCTAGACGAGCAGTACTTC. It yields the protein CAAHLDEQYF. The rearrangement uses TRBV10-1 and TRBJ2-7; the D is unclear. The CDR3 spans 10 residues. Trimming pared 11 bases from V and 5 bases from J, leaving 10 bases between. CDR1 and CDR2 (germline): WNHNN, SYGVQD (reference sequence).

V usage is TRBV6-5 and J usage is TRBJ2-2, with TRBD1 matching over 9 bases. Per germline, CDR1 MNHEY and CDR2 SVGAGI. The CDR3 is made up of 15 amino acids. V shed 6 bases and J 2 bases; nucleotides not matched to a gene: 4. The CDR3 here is CASSRTGENTGELFF. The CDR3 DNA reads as TGTGCCAGCAGCAGGACAGGGGAAAACACCGGGGAGCTGTTTTTT.

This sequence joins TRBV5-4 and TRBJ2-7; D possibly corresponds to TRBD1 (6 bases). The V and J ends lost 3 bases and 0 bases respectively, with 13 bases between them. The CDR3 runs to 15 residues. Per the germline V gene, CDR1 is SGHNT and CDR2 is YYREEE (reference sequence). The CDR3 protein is CASSWDTGSSYEQYF. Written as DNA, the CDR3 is TGTGCCAGCAGCTGGGACACAGGGAGCTCCTACGAGCAGTACTTC.

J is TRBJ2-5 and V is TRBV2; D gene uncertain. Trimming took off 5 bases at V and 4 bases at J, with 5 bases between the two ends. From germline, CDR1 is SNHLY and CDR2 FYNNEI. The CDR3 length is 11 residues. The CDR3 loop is CASSPSETQYF. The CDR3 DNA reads TGTGCCAGCAGTCCGTCAGAGACCCAGTACTTC.

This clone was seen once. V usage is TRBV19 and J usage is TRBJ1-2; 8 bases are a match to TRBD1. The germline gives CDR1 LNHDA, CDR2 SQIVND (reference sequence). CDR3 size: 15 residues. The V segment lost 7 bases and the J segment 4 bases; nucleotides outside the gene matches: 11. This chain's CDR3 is CASTILGQEFYGYTF. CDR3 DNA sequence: TGTGCCAGTACCATACTGGGACAGGAATTCTATGGCTACACCTTC.

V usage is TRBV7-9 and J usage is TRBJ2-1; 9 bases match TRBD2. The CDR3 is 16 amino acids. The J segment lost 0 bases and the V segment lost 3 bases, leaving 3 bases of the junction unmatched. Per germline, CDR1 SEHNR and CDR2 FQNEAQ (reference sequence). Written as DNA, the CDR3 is TGTGCCAGCAGCTTTCAGCGGGGGGCCTCCTACAATGAGCAGTTCTTC. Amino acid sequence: CASSFQRGASYNEQFF.

The CDR3 DNA is TGTGCCAGCAGTCGGCTGGGACAGGGGACTGAAGCTTTCTTT. It specifies CASSRLGQGTEAFF. The V and J genes are TRBV27 and TRBJ1-1, with TRBD1 matching 10 bases. Germline lookup yields CDR1 MNHEY and CDR2 SMNVEV (reference sequence). The CDR3 runs to 14 residues. The V gene end was trimmed by 5 bases and the J gene end by 5 bases; junction bases not matched to a gene: 5.

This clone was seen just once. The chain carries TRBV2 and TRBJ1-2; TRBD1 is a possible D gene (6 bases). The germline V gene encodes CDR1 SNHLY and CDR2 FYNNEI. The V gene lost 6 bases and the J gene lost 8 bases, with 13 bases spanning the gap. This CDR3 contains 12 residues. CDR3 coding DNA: TGTGCCAGCAGCCCCACAGGGCGCGGCTACACCTTC. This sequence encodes CASSPTGRGYTF.

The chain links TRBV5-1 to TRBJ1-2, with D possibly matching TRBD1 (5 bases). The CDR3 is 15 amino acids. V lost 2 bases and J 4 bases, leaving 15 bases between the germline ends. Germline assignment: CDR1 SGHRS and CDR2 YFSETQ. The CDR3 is CASSLGHVLGYGYTF. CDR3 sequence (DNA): TGCGCCAGCAGCTTAGGACATGTCTTGGGCTATGGCTACACCTTC.

The CDR3 loop is CASSFFRRATGNQPQHF. The DNA of the CDR3 is TGTGCCAGCAGCTTCTTTCGCAGGGCCACGGGCAATCAGCCCCAGCATTTT. The chain carries TRBV7-2 and TRBJ1-5; possible D gene TRBD1, 5 bases. V was pared by 3 bases and J by 2 bases, with 17 bases between. Germline lookup yields CDR1 SGHTA and CDR2 FQGNSA. The CDR3 runs to 17 residues.